This T cell receptor (beta chain) was obtained from a study of blood T cell repertoires in COVID-19 (dated by TCRdb to 2019 to 2021). For the study in its entirety: Samples covering the acute and convalescent phases of COVID-19 were provided by collaborators in the United States, Italy and Spain. The prospective study material was composed of cDNA or gDNA derived from T cells, B-cell-depleted T cells, or PBMCs. Samples came from the ongoing ImmuneRACE study (first 160 participants) plus 1,254 subjects from 6 global collaborators. The repertoires were made available in a free public database intended to serve as a resource for research on the immune response to SARS-CoV-2. A de-identified subject ID, COVID-19 status, age in years and sex were almost always included in the sample metadata. Subjects who had been exposed to COVID-19, were actively infected with it, or had recovered from it provided the deeply sampled blood TCRbeta repertoires that made up the dataset. Where HLA class I and class II types were available, the types were taken from metadata supplied by the sample provider, not from assay-based typing. Results and caveats for the whole study, not just this receptor: Clinical and demographic metadata were provided uncurated, with the amount varying by source and participant.

TCRbeta CDR3 regions were amplified from genomic DNA using the immunoSEQ Assay, a bias-controlled multiplex PCR. Regarding the original processing steps: Nucleated cell counts per sample were estimated from amplification of reference gene primers within the assay. To quantify the absolute abundance of each unique TCRbeta CDR3 rearrangement, sequence reads were collapsed and filtered. For each sample, productive Simpson clonality was calculated by taking the square root of Simpson's diversity index across productive rearrangements. TCRdb provides this immuneACCESS table in a form limited to in-frame rearrangements. Some clones are lacking; in checked studies, under half of them reflect an unresolved V gene, and why the rest are absent is not known. D and trimming come from the DNA, and the V and J calls and clone size come from that table. In this sample the table shows about 58,000 clones, about nine tenths of which occur a single time. About a fifth of the sample comes from the top ten.

A note on this clone: The antigen it recognizes is unknown. No per-base quality is available; no much larger clone lies one base away.

The CDR3 has 16 amino acids, counting the end cysteine and phenylalanine. Of the read, only the CDR3 DNA is kept; its 48 bases are in frame from base 1. V and J are trimmed by 1 base and 1 base, and the gene matches miss 3 bases of the junction. The CDR1 and CDR2 encoded by the germline V gene are SGHTA and FQGTGA. Each collaborating institution followed its own protocols to collect whole blood in K2EDTA tubes. For TCRbeta analysis, collaborators shipped samples as frozen whole blood, isolated PBMCs, or DNA extracted from either of those sample types. Sample: peripheral blood. The receptor chain draws on TRBV7-3 and TRBJ2-5; 10 nucleotides in the junction match TRBD2. The TCR originated in a woman aged 50 to 60 with active or convalescent COVID-19. The nucleotides are TGTGCCAGCAGCTTAAGAAGGACTAGCGGCCAAGAGACCCAGTACTTC. Its amino acids are CASSLRRTSGQETQYF.